This TCR beta chain was sequenced for a study of cytomegalovirus exposure and HLA in healthy donors. About the research overall: Earlier findings included 117 million unique TCR beta sequences obtained from about 180 million T cells.

General observations from the study: Accurate prediction of HLA-A and HLA-B alleles (for most subjects) was reportedly achieved from TCR beta sequences. Reportedly, fewer N-insertions than the approximately 700-donor mean appeared in an Asian-associated ancestry cluster in a later analysis.

The PCR was carried out with 60 Vbeta primers and 13 Jbeta primers. Data came from immunoSEQ multiplex PCR; TCRdb stores just in-frame clones and leaves some out. The sample has approximately 59,000 clones, approximately 64% seen once; the top ten hold 15% to 20%. This CDR3 is 15 amino acids long. The germline V gene encodes CDR1 SGHTA and CDR2 FQGTGA. Trimming removed 1 base from V and 2 bases from J, with 10 bases in between. Comments on this clone: Its antigen is unknown.

Input material: PBMCs. This chain joins TRBV7-3 and TRBJ2-3; no clear D. The sequence derives from a man aged 40-55 years in good health and CMV-seropositive. The CDR3 protein is CASSLNPQATDTQYF. DNA for the CDR3: TGTGCCAGCAGCTTAAACCCGCAGGCCACAGATACGCAGTATTTT.